This T cell receptor (beta chain) is from a study of blood T cell repertoires in COVID-19. Study at large: From the United States, Italy and Spain came samples of acute and convalescent COVID-19.

The J segment lost 4 bases and the V segment lost 4 bases, leaving 5 bases of the junction unmatched. The CDR3 length is 14 residues. Germline CDR1 reads SGHRS; CDR2 reads YFSETQ. Authors' analysis steps: Amplifying reference gene primers gave estimates of nucleated cell counts. Repertoires were generated with immunoSEQ multiplex PCR, while TCRdb's copy carries only in-frame clones and drops some. V, J and clone size were drawn from that table, and D and trimming were deduced from the DNA. The sample records roughly 80,000 clones, over 70% being singletons. The sequence was collected from a human donor in a cohort sampled during active COVID-19. The chain has TRBV5-1 and TRBJ1-1, with 9 bases identical to TRBD1. Sequencing was done on a sample of peripheral blood. In nucleotides, the CDR3 is TGCGCCAGCAGCCCTACGACAGGGGGCACTGAAGCTTTCTTT. This codes for CASSPTTGGTEAFF.